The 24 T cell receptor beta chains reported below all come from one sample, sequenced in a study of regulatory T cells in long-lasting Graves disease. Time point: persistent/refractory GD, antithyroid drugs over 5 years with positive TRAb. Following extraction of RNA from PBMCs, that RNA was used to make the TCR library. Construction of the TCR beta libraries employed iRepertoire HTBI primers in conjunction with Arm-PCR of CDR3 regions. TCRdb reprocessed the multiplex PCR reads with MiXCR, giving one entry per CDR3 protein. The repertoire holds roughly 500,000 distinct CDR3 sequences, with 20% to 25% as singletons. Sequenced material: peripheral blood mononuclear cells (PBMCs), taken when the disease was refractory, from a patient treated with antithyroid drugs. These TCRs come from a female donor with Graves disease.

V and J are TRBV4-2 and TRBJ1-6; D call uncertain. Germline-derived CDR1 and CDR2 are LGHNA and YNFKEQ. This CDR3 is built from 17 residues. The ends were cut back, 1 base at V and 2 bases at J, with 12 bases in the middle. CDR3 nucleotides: TGTGCCAGCAGCCAAGGAAGGGTGGGTACCTATAATTCACCCCTCCACTTT. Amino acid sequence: CASSQGRVGTYNSPLHF.

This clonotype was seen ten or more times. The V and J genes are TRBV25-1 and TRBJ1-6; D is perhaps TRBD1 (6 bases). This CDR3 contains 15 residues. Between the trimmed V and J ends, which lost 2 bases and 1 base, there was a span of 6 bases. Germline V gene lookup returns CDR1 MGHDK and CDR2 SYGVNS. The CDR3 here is CASSERGSYNSPLHF. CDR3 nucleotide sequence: TGTGCCAGCAGTGAAAGGGGGTCCTATAATTCACCCCTCCACTTT. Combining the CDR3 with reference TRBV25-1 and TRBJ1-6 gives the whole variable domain EADIYQTPRYLVIGTGKKITLECSQTMGHDKMYWYQQDPGMELHLIHYSYGVNSTEKGDLSSESTVSRIRTEHFPLTLESARPSHTSQYLCASSERGSYNSPLHFGNGTRLTVT.

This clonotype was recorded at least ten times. In DNA, the CDR3 is TGTGCCACCTCCTGGACAGGGCCCTTCGACGAGCAGTACTTC. Translated: CATSWTGPFDEQYF. V usage is TRBV10-3 and J usage is TRBJ2-7, with 8 bases matching TRBD1. The CDR3 covers 14 residues. Germline V gene lookup returns CDR1 ENHRY and CDR2 SYGVKD. V dropped 10 bases and J dropped 5; count of bases not matched to a gene: 13.

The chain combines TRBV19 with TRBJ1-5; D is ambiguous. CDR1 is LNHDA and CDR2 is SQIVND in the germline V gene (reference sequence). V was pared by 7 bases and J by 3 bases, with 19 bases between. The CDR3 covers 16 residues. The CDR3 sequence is CASTYAETANNQPQHF. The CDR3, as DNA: TGTGCCAGTACTTATGCGGAGACGGCCAACAATCAGCCCCAGCATTTT.

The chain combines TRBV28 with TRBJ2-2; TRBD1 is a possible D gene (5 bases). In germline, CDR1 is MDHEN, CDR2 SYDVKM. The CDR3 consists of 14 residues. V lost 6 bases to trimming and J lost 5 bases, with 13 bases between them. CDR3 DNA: TGTGCCAGCAGCCCCGGACAATATACCGGGGAGCTGTTTTTT. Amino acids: CASSPGQYTGELFF.

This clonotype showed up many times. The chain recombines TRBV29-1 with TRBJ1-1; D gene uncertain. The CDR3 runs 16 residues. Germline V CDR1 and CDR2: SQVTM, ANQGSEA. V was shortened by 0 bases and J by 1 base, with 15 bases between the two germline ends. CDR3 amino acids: CSVEDLLALGNTEAFF. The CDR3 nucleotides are TGCAGCGTTGAAGATCTTTTGGCTCTGGGGAACACTGAAGCTTTCTTT.

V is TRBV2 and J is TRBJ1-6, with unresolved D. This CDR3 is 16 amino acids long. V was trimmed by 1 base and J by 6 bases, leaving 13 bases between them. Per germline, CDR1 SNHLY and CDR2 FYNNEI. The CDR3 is CASSEDRRSFNSPLHF. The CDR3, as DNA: TGTGCCAGCAGTGAAGATCGGAGGAGCTTTAATTCACCCCTCCACTTT.

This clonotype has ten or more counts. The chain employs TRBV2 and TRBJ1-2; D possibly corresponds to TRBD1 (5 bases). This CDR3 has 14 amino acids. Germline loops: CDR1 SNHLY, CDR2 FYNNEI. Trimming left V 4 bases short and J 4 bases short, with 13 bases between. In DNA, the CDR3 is TGTGCCAGCAGTGGACTAAGGGACGCCTATGGCTACACCTTC. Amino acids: CASSGLRDAYGYTF.

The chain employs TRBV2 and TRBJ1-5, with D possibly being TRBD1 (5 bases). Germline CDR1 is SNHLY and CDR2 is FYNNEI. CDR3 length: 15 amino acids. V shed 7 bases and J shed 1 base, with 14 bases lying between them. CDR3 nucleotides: TGTGCCAGCACGGGGGAGAGGGCGAGCAATCAGCCCCAGCATTTT. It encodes CASTGERASNQPQHF.

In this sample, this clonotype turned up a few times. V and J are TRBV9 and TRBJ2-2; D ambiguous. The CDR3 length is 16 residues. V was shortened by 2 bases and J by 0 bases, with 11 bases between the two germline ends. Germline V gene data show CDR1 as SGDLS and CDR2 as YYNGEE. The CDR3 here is CASSVAPNPNTGELFF. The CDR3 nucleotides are TGTGCCAGCAGCGTCGCTCCAAACCCGAACACCGGGGAGCTGTTTTTT.

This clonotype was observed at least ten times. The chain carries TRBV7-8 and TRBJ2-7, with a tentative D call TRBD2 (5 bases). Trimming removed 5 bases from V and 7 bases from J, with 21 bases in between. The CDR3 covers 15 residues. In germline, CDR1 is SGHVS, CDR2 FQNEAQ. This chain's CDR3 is CASSPEFGINREQYF. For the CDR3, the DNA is TGTGCCAGCAGCCCGGAGTTCGGGATTAATCGGGAGCAGTACTTC.

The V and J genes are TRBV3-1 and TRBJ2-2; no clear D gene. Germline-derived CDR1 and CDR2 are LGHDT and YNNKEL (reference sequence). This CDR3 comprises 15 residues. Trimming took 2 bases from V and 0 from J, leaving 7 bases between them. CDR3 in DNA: TGTGCCAGCAGCCAAAATCAGCCGAACACCGGGGAGCTGTTTTTT. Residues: CASSQNQPNTGELFF.

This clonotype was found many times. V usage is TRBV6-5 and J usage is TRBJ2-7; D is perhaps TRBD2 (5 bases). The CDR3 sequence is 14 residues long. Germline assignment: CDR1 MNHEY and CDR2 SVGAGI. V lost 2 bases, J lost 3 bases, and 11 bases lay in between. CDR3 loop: CASSYVGGLYEQYF. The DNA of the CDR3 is TGTGCCAGCAGTTACGTTGGAGGCCTCTACGAGCAGTACTTC.

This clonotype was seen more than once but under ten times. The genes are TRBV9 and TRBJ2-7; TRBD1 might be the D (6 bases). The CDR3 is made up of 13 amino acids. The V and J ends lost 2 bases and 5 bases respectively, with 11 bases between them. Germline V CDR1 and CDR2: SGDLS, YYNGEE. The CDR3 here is CASSVGRGDEQYF. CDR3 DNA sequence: TGTGCCAGCAGCGTTGGCAGGGGCGACGAGCAGTACTTC. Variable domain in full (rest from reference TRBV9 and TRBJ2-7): DSGVTQTPKHLITATGQRVTLRCSPRSGDLSVYWYQQSLDQGLQFLIQYYNGEERAKGNILERFSAQQFPDLHSELNLSSLELGDSALYFCASSVGRGDEQYFGPGTRLTVT.

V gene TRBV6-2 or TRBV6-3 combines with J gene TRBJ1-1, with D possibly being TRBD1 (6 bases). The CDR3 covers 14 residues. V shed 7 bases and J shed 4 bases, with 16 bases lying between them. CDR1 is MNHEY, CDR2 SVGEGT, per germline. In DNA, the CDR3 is TGTGCCAGCACCACCGAGGGGGGGGTCACTGAAGCTTTCTTT. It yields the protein CASTTEGGVTEAFF.

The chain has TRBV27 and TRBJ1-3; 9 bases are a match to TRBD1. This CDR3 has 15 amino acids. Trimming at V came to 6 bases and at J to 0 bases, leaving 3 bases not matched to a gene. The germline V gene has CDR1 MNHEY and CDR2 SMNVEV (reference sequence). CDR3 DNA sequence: TGTGCCAGCAGGTCGACAGGGGGCTCTGGAAACACCATATATTTT. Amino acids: CASRSTGGSGNTIYF.

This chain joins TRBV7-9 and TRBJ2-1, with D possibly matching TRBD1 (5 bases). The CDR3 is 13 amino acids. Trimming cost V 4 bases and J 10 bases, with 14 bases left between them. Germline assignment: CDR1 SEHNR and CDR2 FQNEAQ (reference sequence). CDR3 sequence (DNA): TGTGCCAGCAGCTATCTAAGGGGTTCGGAGCAGTTCTTC. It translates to CASSYLRGSEQFF.

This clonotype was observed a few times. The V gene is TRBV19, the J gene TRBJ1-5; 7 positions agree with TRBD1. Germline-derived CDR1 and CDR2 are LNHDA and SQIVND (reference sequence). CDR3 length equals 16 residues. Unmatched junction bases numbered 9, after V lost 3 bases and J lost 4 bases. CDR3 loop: CASSINRDSGNQPQHF. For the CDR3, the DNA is TGTGCCAGTAGTATTAACCGGGACAGCGGTAATCAGCCCCAGCATTTT.

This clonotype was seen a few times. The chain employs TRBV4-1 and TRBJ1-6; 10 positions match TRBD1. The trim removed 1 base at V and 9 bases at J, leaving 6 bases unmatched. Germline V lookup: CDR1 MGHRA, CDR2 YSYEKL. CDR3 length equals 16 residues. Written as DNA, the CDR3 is TGCGCCAGCAGCCAAGGTCGTTGGGACAGGGGTTCACCCCTCCACTTT. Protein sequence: CASSQGRWDRGSPLHF.

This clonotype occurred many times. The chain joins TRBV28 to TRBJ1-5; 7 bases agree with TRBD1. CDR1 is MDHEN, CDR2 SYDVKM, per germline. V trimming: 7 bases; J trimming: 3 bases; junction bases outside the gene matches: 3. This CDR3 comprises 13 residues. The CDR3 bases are TGTGCCAGCACCACAGGGGACAATCAGCCCCAGCATTTT. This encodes CASTTGDNQPQHF.

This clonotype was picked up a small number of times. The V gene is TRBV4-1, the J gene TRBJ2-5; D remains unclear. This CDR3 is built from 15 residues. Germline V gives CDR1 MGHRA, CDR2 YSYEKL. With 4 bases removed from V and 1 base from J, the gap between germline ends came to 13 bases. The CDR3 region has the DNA TGCGCCAGCAGCCTATCCTACCGGACCCAAGAGACCCAGTACTTC. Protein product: CASSLSYRTQETQYF.

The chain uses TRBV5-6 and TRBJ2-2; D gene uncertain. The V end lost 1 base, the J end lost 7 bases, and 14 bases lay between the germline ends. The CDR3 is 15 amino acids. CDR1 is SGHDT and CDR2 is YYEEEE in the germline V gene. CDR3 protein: CASSLQGNQHGELFF. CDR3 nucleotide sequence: TGTGCCAGCAGCTTGCAAGGGAATCAGCACGGGGAGCTGTTTTTT.

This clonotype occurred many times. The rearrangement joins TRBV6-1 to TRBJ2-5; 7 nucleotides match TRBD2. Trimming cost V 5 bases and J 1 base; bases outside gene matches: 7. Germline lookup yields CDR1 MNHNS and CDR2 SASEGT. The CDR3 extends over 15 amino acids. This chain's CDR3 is CASSPLGGFQETQYF. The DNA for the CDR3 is TGTGCCAGCAGTCCCTTGGGAGGGTTCCAAGAGACCCAGTACTTC.

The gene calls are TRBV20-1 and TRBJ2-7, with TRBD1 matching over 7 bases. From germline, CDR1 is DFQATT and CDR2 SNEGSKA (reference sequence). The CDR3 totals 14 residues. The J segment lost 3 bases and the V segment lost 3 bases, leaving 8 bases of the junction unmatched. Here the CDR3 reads CSASIEGDSYEQYF. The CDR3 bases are TGCAGTGCTAGTATCGAGGGGGACAGCTACGAGCAGTACTTC.